A selection of T cell receptor beta chains follows, all from one sample in a study of PD-L1 blockade in urothelial cancer. Sequenced by immunoSEQ multiplex PCR; TCRdb stores in-frame clones only, minus some. The sample holds about 42,000 clones, roughly four fifths seen once. The sequencing used PBMCs, collected around atezolizumab (anti-PD-L1) treatment. These receptor sequences come from a man aged 65-85 years with urothelial cancer. Both conserved end residues are part of each CDR3. Each record gives: D gene, clone size, V gene, J gene, CDR3 DNA, CDR3 protein. The D gene is left open where the match is weak. Rows give clone size only sometimes, using once, few, many, or a class for an expanded clone.

D gene: TRBD1
clone size: NA
V gene: TRBV6-1
J gene: TRBJ1-3
CDR3 DNA: TGTGCCAGCAGTGCTGGGACAGGCCGAGCAATATCCTCTGGAAACACCATATATTTT
CDR3 protein: CASSAGTGRAISSGNTIYF

D gene: NA
clone size: NA
V gene: TRBV14
J gene: TRBJ2-5
CDR3 DNA: TGTGCCAGCAGTTCCCGAGAGACCCAGTACTTC
CDR3 protein: CASSSRETQYF

D gene: NA
clone size: NA
V gene: TRBV6-1
J gene: TRBJ1-2
CDR3 DNA: TGTGCCAGCAGCGGAGGGTTTCCGGACTATGGCTACACCTTC
CDR3 protein: CASSGGFPDYGYTF

D gene: NA
clone size: NA
V gene: TRBV4-3
J gene: TRBJ1-6
CDR3 DNA: TGCGCCAGCAGCCGCCGACAGAGTAATTCACCCCTCCACTTT
CDR3 protein: CASSRRQSNSPLHF

D gene: TRBD1
clone size: NA
V gene: TRBV7-3
J gene: TRBJ2-1
CDR3 DNA: TGTGCCAGCAGCCTCGGACAGGGATCCTACAATGAGCAGTTCTTC
CDR3 protein: CASSLGQGSYNEQFF

D gene: TRBD1
clone size: NA
V gene: TRBV5-1
J gene: TRBJ2-1
CDR3 DNA: TGCGCCAGCAGACCGGGACAGGGATACAATGAGCAGTTCTTC
CDR3 protein: CASRPGQGYNEQFF

D gene: TRBD1
clone size: NA
V gene: TRBV27
J gene: TRBJ2-5
CDR3 DNA: TGTGCCACCGCCGGGACAGGGGTTATCGAGACCCAGTACTTC
CDR3 protein: CATAGTGVIETQYF

D gene: TRBD1
clone size: NA
V gene: TRBV15
J gene: TRBJ1-2
CDR3 DNA: TGTGCCACCAGCAGGGACAGGGAATCTGGCTACACCTTC
CDR3 protein: CATSRDRESGYTF

D gene: NA
clone size: NA
V gene: TRBV2
J gene: TRBJ2-3
CDR3 DNA: TGTGCCAGCAGTGAACCCCTTCCTAGCACAGATACGCAGTATTTT
CDR3 protein: CASSEPLPSTDTQYF

D gene: NA
clone size: NA
V gene: TRBV4-2
J gene: TRBJ1-5
CDR3 DNA: TGTGCCAGCAGCCAAGGACAGGGCAATCAGCCCCAGCATTTT
CDR3 protein: CASSQGQGNQPQHF

D gene: NA
clone size: NA
V gene: TRBV30
J gene: TRBJ1-2
CDR3 DNA: TGTGCCTGGGCTCGCCGGGGGACGGATGGCTACACCTTC
CDR3 protein: CAWARRGTDGYTF

D gene: TRBD2
clone size: NA
V gene: TRBV4-2
J gene: TRBJ2-7
CDR3 DNA: TGTGCCAGCAGCCAACCCTCAGTCGGGCGGGAGGGAAACGAGCAGTACTTC
CDR3 protein: CASSQPSVGREGNEQYF

D gene: TRBD1
clone size: once
V gene: TRBV5-4
J gene: TRBJ2-2
CDR3 DNA: TGTGCCAGCAGCAGGGGGACAGGGAACACCGGGGAGCTGTTTTTT
CDR3 protein: CASSRGTGNTGELFF

D gene: TRBD2
clone size: few
V gene: TRBV7-2
J gene: TRBJ2-3
CDR3 DNA: TGTGCCAGCAGCTTAGGAGCGGGAGTAGGAGATACGCAGTATTTT
CDR3 protein: CASSLGAGVGDTQYF

D gene: TRBD2
clone size: NA
V gene: TRBV6-5
J gene: TRBJ2-7
CDR3 DNA: TGTGCCAGCAGTTACGGCGGGAGGAACGTCGACGAGCAGTACTTC
CDR3 protein: CASSYGGRNVDEQYF

D gene: NA
clone size: few
V gene: TRBV9
J gene: TRBJ1-2
CDR3 DNA: TGTGCCAGCAGCGTCCCCCCCAGGGGTCCGATTTATGGCTACACCTTC
CDR3 protein: CASSVPPRGPIYGYTF

D gene: NA
clone size: NA
V gene: TRBV19
J gene: TRBJ2-1
CDR3 DNA: TGTGCCAGTAGTGGGACTCGTTACAATGAGCAGTTCTTC
CDR3 protein: CASSGTRYNEQFF

D gene: TRBD1
clone size: NA
V gene: TRBV11-3
J gene: TRBJ2-7
CDR3 DNA: TGTGCCAGCCAGGAGGGACAGGCCACCTACGAGCAGTACTTC
CDR3 protein: CASQEGQATYEQYF

D gene: TRBD2
clone size: once
V gene: TRBV4-3
J gene: TRBJ2-1
CDR3 DNA: TGCGCCAGCAGCCTCCAGCGGGGGGGGTACAATGAGCAGTTCTTC
CDR3 protein: CASSLQRGGYNEQFF

D gene: TRBD2
clone size: NA
V gene: TRBV28
J gene: TRBJ2-1
CDR3 DNA: TGTGCCAGCAGTAGAGCGGGAGGGTCCTACAATGAGCAGTTCTTC
CDR3 protein: CASSRAGGSYNEQFF

D gene: NA
clone size: few
V gene: TRBV9
J gene: TRBJ1-2
CDR3 DNA: TGTGCCAGCAGCGAGGCCCTTCAGGGCGGCTACACCTTC
CDR3 protein: CASSEALQGGYTF

D gene: TRBD1
clone size: NA
V gene: TRBV5-8
J gene: TRBJ2-3
CDR3 DNA: TGTGCCAGCGGGACAGGCCGCACAGATACGCAGTATTTT
CDR3 protein: CASGTGRTDTQYF

D gene: NA
clone size: NA
V gene: TRBV5-1
J gene: TRBJ2-7
CDR3 DNA: TGCGCCAGCAGCTTGGCAGGCTCCTACGAGCAGTACTTC
CDR3 protein: CASSLAGSYEQYF

D gene: TRBD1
clone size: NA
V gene: TRBV10-3
J gene: TRBJ1-2
CDR3 DNA: TGTGCCATCAGTACTACAGGGGATGATGGCTACACCTTC
CDR3 protein: CAISTTGDDGYTF

D gene: NA
clone size: NA
V gene: TRBV23-1
J gene: TRBJ1-5
CDR3 DNA: TGCGCCAGCGTAGGGGTGGTTATCAATCAGCCCCAGCATTTT
CDR3 protein: CASVGVVINQPQHF

D gene: TRBD1
clone size: NA
V gene: TRBV29-1
J gene: TRBJ2-1
CDR3 DNA: TGCAGCGGGTCGACAGGGGATAATGAGCAGTTCTTC
CDR3 protein: CSGSTGDNEQFF

D gene: NA
clone size: NA
V gene: TRBV2
J gene: TRBJ1-1
CDR3 DNA: TGTGCCAGCTCCTGGGGAGGCGCTTATATGAACACTGAAGCTTTCTTT
CDR3 protein: CASSWGGAYMNTEAFF

D gene: TRBD1
clone size: NA
V gene: TRBV27
J gene: TRBJ2-2
CDR3 DNA: TGTGCCAGCAGTTTCGGACAGGGCGAGACCGGGGAGCTGTTTTTT
CDR3 protein: CASSFGQGETGELFF

D gene: NA
clone size: few
V gene: TRBV7-2
J gene: TRBJ1-2
CDR3 DNA: TGTGCCAGCAGCTTAAGACAGACTAACTATGGCTACACCTTC
CDR3 protein: CASSLRQTNYGYTF

D gene: NA
clone size: few
V gene: TRBV6-6
J gene: TRBJ2-7
CDR3 DNA: TGTGCCAGCAGTTACTCCGGGACTTCCGGAGAGCAGTACTTC
CDR3 protein: CASSYSGTSGEQYF

D gene: TRBD2
clone size: NA
V gene: TRBV7-3
J gene: TRBJ2-7
CDR3 DNA: TGTGCCAGCAGCTTGAGGGTGCGGGAGTGTTACGAGCAGTACTTC
CDR3 protein: CASSLRVRECYEQYF

D gene: TRBD2
clone size: NA
V gene: TRBV11-2
J gene: TRBJ2-1
CDR3 DNA: TGTGCCAGCAGCTTTGCGGGAGTTGATGAGCAGTTCTTC
CDR3 protein: CASSFAGVDEQFF

D gene: NA
clone size: NA
V gene: TRBV28
J gene: TRBJ2-5
CDR3 DNA: TGTGCCAGCAGGGGGGGGGCAGGGTGGCAAGAGACCCAGTACTTC
CDR3 protein: CASRGGAGWQETQYF

D gene: TRBD2
clone size: NA
V gene: TRBV30
J gene: TRBJ2-1
CDR3 DNA: TGTGCCTGGAGAGAGAGGCTTCTAGCGGGAGGGCCCCATGAGCAGTTCTTC
CDR3 protein: CAWRERLLAGGPHEQFF

D gene: TRBD2
clone size: few
V gene: TRBV7-2
J gene: TRBJ2-5
CDR3 DNA: TGTGCCAGCAGCCAGGGACTAGCCGGAGAGACCCAGTACTTC
CDR3 protein: CASSQGLAGETQYF

D gene: TRBD1
clone size: NA
V gene: TRBV11-2
J gene: TRBJ1-2
CDR3 DNA: TGTGCCAGCAACCCTCCTCCGGGACAGGGGAGTATTAACTATGGCTACACCTTC
CDR3 protein: CASNPPPGQGSINYGYTF

D gene: TRBD2
clone size: NA
V gene: TRBV4-2
J gene: TRBJ2-7
CDR3 DNA: TGTGCCAGCAGCCAGTCTAGCGGGAGTACGGGCGAGCAGTACTTC
CDR3 protein: CASSQSSGSTGEQYF

D gene: TRBD1
clone size: NA
V gene: TRBV7-2
J gene: TRBJ2-7
CDR3 DNA: TGTGCCAGCAGCACGGGACAGCGCTACGAGCAGTACTTC
CDR3 protein: CASSTGQRYEQYF

D gene: TRBD1
clone size: many
V gene: TRBV19
J gene: TRBJ2-7
CDR3 DNA: TGTGCCAGTAGTTCTCTAGAGGGACAGGCGTACGAGCAGTACTTC
CDR3 protein: CASSSLEGQAYEQYF

D gene: NA
clone size: NA
V gene: TRBV14
J gene: TRBJ2-5
CDR3 DNA: TGTGCCAGCAGCTTTGGAGGCGGGTCTCAAGAGACCCAGTACTTC
CDR3 protein: CASSFGGGSQETQYF

D gene: NA
clone size: NA
V gene: TRBV19
J gene: TRBJ1-1
CDR3 DNA: TGTGCCAGTAGTATTAGGGAGACAAAGGGCACTGAAGCTTTCTTT
CDR3 protein: CASSIRETKGTEAFF

D gene: TRBD2
clone size: NA
V gene: TRBV6-5
J gene: TRBJ2-7
CDR3 DNA: TGTGCCAGCAGTTCCGGGACTAGCGGCTTTCCCTACGAGCAGTACTTC
CDR3 protein: CASSSGTSGFPYEQYF

D gene: TRBD2
clone size: few
V gene: TRBV7-2
J gene: TRBJ2-1
CDR3 DNA: TGTGCCAGCGGCCGTAATGGGGGTCAAGCGGGGAGACAGTTCTTC
CDR3 protein: CASGRNGGQAGRQFF

D gene: NA
clone size: NA
V gene: TRBV2
J gene: TRBJ1-2
CDR3 DNA: TGTGCCAGCAAGGAGGGGAGCGGGGTATATGGCTACACCTTC
CDR3 protein: CASKEGSGVYGYTF

D gene: NA
clone size: NA
V gene: TRBV4-1
J gene: TRBJ2-2
CDR3 DNA: TGCGCCAGCAGCCTGTCGGGACACAGCACCGGGGAGCTGTTTTTT
CDR3 protein: CASSLSGHSTGELFF